A single sample is the source of the 8 T cell receptor beta chains below, sequenced in a study of blood T cell repertoires in COVID-19. The protocol was immunoSEQ multiplex PCR, while the TCRdb copy is restricted to in-frame clones and leaves out a portion. The sample holds 150,000 to 160,000 clones, about three quarters seen once. The sample consisted of peripheral blood. These TCRs come from a man at least 80 years old with acute or convalescent COVID-19.

This clone was found a few times. The chain is built from TRBV23-1 and TRBJ1-1, with 7 bases aligning to TRBD1. TRBV23-1 is reported as an ORF; its role is uncertain. V dropped 8 bases and J dropped 8; count of bases not matched to a gene: 8. The CDR3 has 12 residues. CDR3 DNA: TGCGCCAGCGGCTGGCAGGGGGTCGAAGCTTTCTTT. Encoded protein: CASGWQGVEAFF.

The V and J genes are TRBV15 and TRBJ2-5; TRBD2 aligns across 9 bases. The V gene's germline CDR1 is LNHNV and CDR2 YYDKDF (reference sequence). V shed 1 base, J shed 1 base, and the junction held 4 bases outside the gene matches. The CDR3 length is 16 residues. The CDR3 sequence is CATSRGSSGVQETQYF. The CDR3 DNA reads TGTGCCACCAGCAGAGGGTCTAGCGGGGTCCAAGAGACCCAGTACTTC.

The rearrangement links TRBV6-5 to TRBJ2-7; D perhaps matches TRBD2 (6 bases). CDR1 and CDR2 (germline): MNHEY, SVGAGI. The CDR3 length is 14 residues. Trimming removed 6 bases at V and 3 bases at J, with 15 bases between. CDR3 sequence: CASRDGGAGYEQYV. The CDR3, as DNA: TGTGCCAGCAGGGACGGAGGGGCTGGCTACGAGCAGTACGTC.

The rearrangement joins TRBV29-1 to TRBJ2-5; possible D gene TRBD2, 7 bases. Trimming shortened V by 5 bases and J by 4 bases, and 8 bases separated the two germline ends. Germline CDR1 SQVTM, CDR2 ANQGSEA. The CDR3 runs 11 residues. The CDR3, as DNA: TGCAGCGTTAGGGGGGGAGAGACCCAGTACTTC. Protein product: CSVRGGETQYF.

This rearrangement joins TRBV2 to TRBJ2-5, with TRBD2 matching 9 bases. Looked up from germline, CDR1 is SNHLY and CDR2 is FYNNEI. The CDR3 contains 16 residues. V trimming: 6 bases; J trimming: 5 bases; junction bases outside the gene matches: 13. In DNA form, the CDR3 reads TGTGCCAGCAGCAAAATATTAGCGGGGGCGGGTGAGACCCAGTACTTC. The encoded protein is CASSKILAGAGETQYF.

This clone showed up just a few times. This rearrangement joins TRBV2 to TRBJ1-5; tentatively, D is TRBD1 (5 bases). This CDR3 region has 15 residues. V was trimmed by 5 bases and J by 3 bases, leaving 14 bases between them. Germline assignment: CDR1 SNHLY and CDR2 FYNNEI. The CDR3, as DNA: TGTGCCAGCAGTAAGCTCCAGGGCCTCAATCAGCCCCAGCATTTT. As protein: CASSKLQGLNQPQHF.

The genes are TRBV19 and TRBJ2-6; TRBD1 matches at 8 bases. J gave up 0 bases and V 6 bases, and 16 bases lay outside the gene matches. CDR1 and CDR2 (germline): LNHDA, SQIVND (reference sequence). The CDR3 sequence is 20 residues long. The CDR3 region is CASSPGPSTGGNSGANVLTF. Written as DNA, the CDR3 is TGTGCCAGTAGCCCCGGGCCCTCAACAGGGGGGAACTCTGGGGCCAACGTCCTGACTTTC.

This chain links TRBV10-2 with TRBJ1-4; 9 bases are a match to TRBD1. CDR3 size: 14 residues. After removal of 3 bases from V and 8 bases from J, the junction contained 4 bases not matched to a gene. Germline V lookup: CDR1 WSHSY, CDR2 SAAADI. CDR3 protein: CASSEQGAREKLFF. The CDR3 DNA sequence: TGCGCCAGCAGTGAACAGGGGGCTCGGGAAAAACTGTTTTTT.